The 22 T cell receptor beta chains in this list originate from one sample, sequenced in a study of OX40 agonist ivuxolimab in advanced cancers. Clones were read by immunoSEQ multiplex PCR, and TCRdb kept only the in-frame ones, dropping some. The sample lists approximately 54,000 clones, about nine tenths occurring once. This material consisted of CD4+ or CD8+ T cells sorted from blood, taken in a trial of the OX40 agonist ivuxolimab. The receptor source for this set is an adult with an advanced solid tumor such as melanoma, head and neck, liver or kidney cancer.

The genes are TRBV5-4 and TRBJ2-3; TRBD2 matches 7 bases. The CDR3 contains 17 residues. V was pared by 4 bases and J by 3 bases, with 14 bases of the junction left unmatched. Germline CDR1 reads SGHNT; CDR2 reads YYREEE (reference sequence). The CDR3 region is CASSGSTSRVITDTQYF. In DNA, the CDR3 is TGTGCCAGCAGCGGATCGACTAGCCGGGTTATAACAGATACGCAGTATTTT.

V is TRBV18 and J is TRBJ2-1; D is unresolved. Germline V gene sequence: CDR1 KGHSH, CDR2 LQKENI. This CDR3 is built from 13 residues. Between the trimmed V and J ends, which lost 2 bases and 2 bases, there was a span of 4 bases. CDR3: CASSPGTYNEQFF. The CDR3 DNA sequence: TGTGCCAGCTCACCAGGCACCTACAATGAGCAGTTCTTC.

The chain joins TRBV18 to TRBJ2-1; 7 bases fit TRBD1. V gave up 2 bases and J gave up 2 bases; unmatched junction bases: 3. Germline CDR1 KGHSH, CDR2 LQKENI. CDR3 length: 15 amino acids. The CDR3 DNA reads as TGTGCCAGCTCACCAGCAGGGGGACCCTACAATGAGCAGTTCTTC. Its protein is CASSPAGGPYNEQFF.

The chain combines TRBV6-6 with TRBJ2-1; TRBD2 matches 9 bases. The CDR3 is 14 amino acids. Trimming removed 4 bases from V and 8 bases from J; junction bases left unmatched: 6. CDR1 is MNHNY and CDR2 is SVGAGI in the germline V gene (reference sequence). CDR3 loop: CASSSGLAYDEQFF. Written as DNA, the CDR3 is TGTGCCAGCAGTTCCGGACTAGCGTACGATGAGCAGTTCTTC.

This chain joins TRBV7-2 and TRBJ1-1; no definite D call. The CDR3 has 13 residues. Germline assignment: CDR1 SGHTA and CDR2 FQGNSA. With 1 base removed from V and 8 bases from J, the gap between germline ends came to 11 bases. This CDR3 is CASSLGLTAEAFF. The CDR3 nucleotides read TGTGCCAGCAGCTTAGGACTCACGGCGGAAGCTTTCTTT.

The chain combines TRBV2 with TRBJ1-5; 7 bases align to TRBD1. Germline assignment: CDR1 SNHLY and CDR2 FYNNEI. This CDR3 spans 15 amino acids. V shed 6 bases, J shed 1 base, and the junction held 6 bases outside the gene matches. CDR3 loop: CASSPTGESNQPQHF. The CDR3 DNA is TGTGCCAGCAGCCCTACAGGGGAGAGCAATCAGCCCCAGCATTTT.

The chain carries TRBV28 and TRBJ1-4, with D possibly TRBD1 on 5 matching bases. The CDR3 contains 15 residues. Trimming left V 7 bases short and J 5 bases short, with 17 bases between. Germline loops: CDR1 MDHEN, CDR2 SYDVKM. The CDR3 loop reads CASILRGAGNEKLFF. Here the CDR3 DNA reads TGTGCCAGCATCCTGAGAGGGGCGGGCAATGAAAAACTGTTTTTT.

The rearrangement joins TRBV28 to TRBJ1-5; 7 nucleotides agree with TRBD1. The CDR3 sequence is 15 residues long. The trim removed 6 bases at V and 6 bases at J, leaving 11 bases unmatched. Germline V lookup: CDR1 MDHEN, CDR2 SYDVKM. CDR3 DNA sequence: TGTGCCAGCAGCCTAGGGACAGTCAGTGGTCAGCCCCAGCATTTT. This translates into CASSLGTVSGQPQHF.

The chain recombines TRBV6-1 with TRBJ2-7, with D uncertain. Looked up from germline, CDR1 is MNHNS and CDR2 is SASEGT. The CDR3 extends over 15 amino acids. Trimming cost V 5 bases and J 0 bases, with 14 bases left between them. Here the CDR3 DNA reads TGTGCCAGCAGTTCGCAGCCCGTAAGCTCCTACGAGCAGTACTTC. Amino acids: CASSSQPVSSYEQYF.

This clone was detected once. The gene calls are TRBV6-6 and TRBJ2-7, with 7 bases identical to TRBD2. J was trimmed by 4 bases and V by 11 bases; bases with no gene match: 14. Germline V gene data show CDR1 as MNHNY and CDR2 as SVGAGI (reference sequence). The CDR3 is 14 residues long. The CDR3 DNA is TGTGCCCACTCTTGGACGGGGGGTTTTTACGAGCAGTACTTC. Translation: CAHSWTGGFYEQYF.

This clone has just a few counts. Other DNA sequences in this specimen translate into the identical CDR3. J is TRBJ1-5 and V is TRBV18; 7 bases agree with TRBD1. V shed 3 bases, J shed 2 bases, and the junction held 7 bases outside the gene matches. Germline V gene lookup returns CDR1 KGHSH and CDR2 LQKENI. CDR3 length equals 16 residues. The CDR3 spells CASSPLGGWGNQPQHF. CDR3 nucleotide sequence: TGTGCCAGCTCACCGTTAGGGGGCTGGGGCAATCAGCCCCAGCATTTT. The full variable domain, with the rest looked up from reference TRBV18 and TRBJ1-5, is NAGVMQNPRHLVRRRGQEARLRCSPMKGHSHVYWYRQLPEEGLKFMVYLQKENIIDESGMPKERFSAEFPKEGPSILRIQQVVRGDSAAYFCASSPLGGWGNQPQHFGDGTRLSIL.

The chain combines TRBV29-1 with TRBJ2-1; D is perhaps TRBD2 (5 bases). The CDR3 totals 17 residues. CDR1 is SQVTM, CDR2 ANQGSEA, per germline. Trimming shortened V by 0 bases and J by 4 bases, and 19 bases separated the two germline ends. DNA for the CDR3: TGCAGCGTTGAAGATTCACTTGTAAGGGAGTCGTACAATGAGCAGTTCTTC. Translated, it gives CSVEDSLVRESYNEQFF.

The chain carries TRBV18 and TRBJ2-5, with 8 bases matching TRBD2. V trimming: 3 bases; J trimming: 4 bases; junction bases outside the gene matches: 7. Looked up from germline, CDR1 is KGHSH and CDR2 is LQKENI. The length of the CDR3 is 15 residues. The CDR3 DNA is TGTGCCAGCTCACCTCTAGCGGGCGGAGGAGAGACCCAGTACTTC. Translation gives CASSPLAGGGETQYF.

A single count supports this clone. The CDR3 sequence: CASSSTGGGYTF. The CDR3 DNA sequence: TGTGCCAGCAGCTCAACAGGGGGTGGCTACACCTTC. The gene calls are TRBV11-2 and TRBJ1-2; 8 bases are shared with TRBD1. With 4 bases clipped from V and 7 bases from J, the junction kept 2 bases outside the gene matches. This CDR3 is 12 amino acids long. Looked up from germline, CDR1 is SGHAT and CDR2 is FQNNGV.

The chain couples TRBV7-6 to TRBJ1-2, with TRBD1 as a possible D gene (5 bases). Germline V gene data show CDR1 as SGHVS and CDR2 as FNYEAQ. V lost 5 bases to trimming and J lost 8 bases, with 18 bases between them. The CDR3 covers 14 residues. This chain's CDR3 is CASSPFGGDEGYTF. CDR3 bases: TGTGCCAGCAGCCCTTTCGGGGGGGACGAGGGCTACACCTTC. Together with reference TRBV7-6 and TRBJ1-2, the CDR3 gives the full variable domain: GAGVSQSPRYKVTKRGQDVALRCDPISGHVSLYWYRQALGQGPEFLTYFNYEAQQDKSGLPNDRFSAERPEGSISTLTIQRTEQRDSAMYRCASSPFGGDEGYTFGSGTRLTVV.

This sequence joins TRBV19 and TRBJ2-5, with D uncertain. Trimming removed 3 bases at V and 1 base at J, with 12 bases between. Germline V gives CDR1 LNHDA, CDR2 SQIVND (reference sequence). The CDR3 totals 15 residues. As DNA, the CDR3 is TGTGCCAGTAGTATCAGATCATCGATCCAAGAGACCCAGTACTTC. It is translated as CASSIRSSIQETQYF. The full variable domain, its missing parts supplied by reference TRBV19 and TRBJ2-5, is DGGITQSPKYLFRKEGQNVTLSCEQNLNHDAMYWYRQDPGQGLRLIYYSQIVNDFQKGDIAEGYSVSREKKESFPLTVTSAQKNPTAFYLCASSIRSSIQETQYFGPGTRLLVL.

This chain links TRBV27 with TRBJ2-3, with 10 positions matching TRBD1. The CDR3 spans 17 residues. Trimming at V came to 3 bases and at J to 2 bases, leaving 8 bases not matched to a gene. The germline gives CDR1 MNHEY, CDR2 SMNVEV (reference sequence). CDR3 residues: CASSFSGTGASTDTQYF. In DNA form, the CDR3 reads TGTGCCAGCAGTTTCTCCGGGACAGGGGCTTCCACAGATACGCAGTATTTT.

The V call is TRBV29-1, the J call TRBJ1-2; D remains unclear. The CDR3 contains 13 residues. Germline V lookup: CDR1 SQVTM, CDR2 ANQGSEA. Between the trimmed V and J ends, which lost 7 bases and 2 bases, there was a span of 14 bases. CDR3 sequence: CSAQPGDNYGYTF. CDR3 bases: TGCAGCGCCCAACCGGGAGACAACTATGGCTACACCTTC.

The CDR3: CASSLTPRAGGPPDTQYF. CDR3 DNA sequence: TGTGCCAGCAGCTTAACTCCCCGGGCGGGAGGGCCACCAGATACGCAGTATTTT. The chain links TRBV7-2 to TRBJ2-3, with 9 positions matching TRBD2. There are 18 residues in the CDR3. V dropped 2 bases and J dropped 4; count of bases not matched to a gene: 13. Germline values: CDR1 SGHTA, CDR2 FQGNSA.

This chain links TRBV4-1 with TRBJ2-7; either TRBD1 or TRBD2 may fit D (5 bases each). V was clipped by 5 bases and J by 4 bases, with 18 bases between them. Per the germline V gene, CDR1 is MGHRA and CDR2 is YSYEKL. This CDR3 region has 15 residues. The CDR3 here is CASSNPGRRTYEQYF. In nucleotides, the CDR3 is TGCGCCAGCAGCAACCCGGGACGAAGGACATACGAGCAGTACTTC.

DNA of the CDR3: TGTGCCAGCAGCTTGTCGGGGACAGGGTATGGCTACACCTTC. Translated, it gives CASSLSGTGYGYTF. This chain joins TRBV5-6 and TRBJ1-2; 9 bases line up with TRBD1. CDR1 SGHDT and CDR2 YYEEEE come from the germline V gene. V lost 1 base, J lost 5 bases, and 3 bases stayed unmatched. The CDR3 runs 14 residues.

The chain has TRBV5-1 and TRBJ2-3, with D unclear. Between the trimmed V and J ends, which lost 4 bases and 0 bases, there was a span of 9 bases. The CDR3 is 14 amino acids. The germline V gene encodes CDR1 SGHRS and CDR2 YFSETQ. The CDR3 DNA sequence: TGCGCCAGCAGCCCCACAACCAGCACAGATACGCAGTATTTT. It codes for CASSPTTSTDTQYF.